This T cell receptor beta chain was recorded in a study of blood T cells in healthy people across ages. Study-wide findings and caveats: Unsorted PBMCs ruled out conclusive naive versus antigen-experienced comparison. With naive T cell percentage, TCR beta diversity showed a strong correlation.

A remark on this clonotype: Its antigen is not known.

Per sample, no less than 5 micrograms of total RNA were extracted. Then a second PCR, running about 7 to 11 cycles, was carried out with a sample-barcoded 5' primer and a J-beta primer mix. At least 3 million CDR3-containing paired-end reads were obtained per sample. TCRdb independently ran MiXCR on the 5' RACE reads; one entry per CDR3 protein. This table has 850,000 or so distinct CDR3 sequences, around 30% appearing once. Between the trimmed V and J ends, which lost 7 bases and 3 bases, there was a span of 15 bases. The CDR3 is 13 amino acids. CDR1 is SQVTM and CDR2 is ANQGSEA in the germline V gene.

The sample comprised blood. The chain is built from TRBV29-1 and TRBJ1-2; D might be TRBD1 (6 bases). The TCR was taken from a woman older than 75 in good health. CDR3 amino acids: CSARVGADYGYTF. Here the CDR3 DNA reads TGCAGCGCCCGCGTGGGGGCTGACTATGGCTACACCTTC. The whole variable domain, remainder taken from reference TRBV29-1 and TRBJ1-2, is SAVISQKPSRDICQRGTSLTIQCQVDSQVTMMFWYRQQPGQSLTLIATANQGSEATYESGFVIDKFPISRPNLTFSTLTVSNMSPEDSSIYLCSARVGADYGYTFGSGTRLTVV.